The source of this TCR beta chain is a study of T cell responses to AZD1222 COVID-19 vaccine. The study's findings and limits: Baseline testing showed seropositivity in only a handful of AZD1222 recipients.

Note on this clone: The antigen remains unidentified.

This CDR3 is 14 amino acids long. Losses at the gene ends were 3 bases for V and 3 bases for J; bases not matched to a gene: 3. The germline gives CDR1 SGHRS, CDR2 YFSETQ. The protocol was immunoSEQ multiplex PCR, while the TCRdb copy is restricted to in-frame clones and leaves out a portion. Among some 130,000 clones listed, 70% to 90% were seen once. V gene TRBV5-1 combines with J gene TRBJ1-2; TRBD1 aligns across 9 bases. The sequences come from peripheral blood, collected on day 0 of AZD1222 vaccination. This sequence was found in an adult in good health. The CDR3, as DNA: TGCGCCAGCAGCTGGGACAGGGACTACTATGGCTACACCTTC. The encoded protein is CASSWDRDYYGYTF. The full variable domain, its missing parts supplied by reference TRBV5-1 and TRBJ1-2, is KAGVTQTPRYLIKTRGQQVTLSCSPISGHRSVSWYQQTPGQGLQFLFEYFSETQRNKGNFPGRFSGRQFSNSRSEMNVSTLELGDSALYLCASSWDRDYYGYTFGSGTRLTVV.